These 8 T cell receptor beta chains originate from one sample sequenced in a study of shared clonotypes between healthy human individuals. Measured with immunoSEQ multiplex PCR; TCRdb has only the in-frame clones, and not every one. Of around 200,000 clones listed, 90% to 95% were seen once; the top ten hold more than 0.06%. Material: naive CD4+ T cells sorted from blood. Specified subset: CD45RA+ positively selected. These receptor sequences come from a woman in her thirties in good health.

The J gene is TRBJ2-1, the V gene TRBV4-1; D not certain. The CDR3 covers 17 residues. With 2 bases removed from V and 0 bases from J, the gap between germline ends came to 14 bases. CDR1 and CDR2 from the germline V gene are MGHRA and YSYEKL. The CDR3 DNA is TGCGCCAGCAGCCAAATAGCCCAGAGGAACTCCTACAATGAGCAGTTCTTC. This codes for CASSQIAQRNSYNEQFF.

The V gene is TRBV4-1, the J gene TRBJ2-7; 9 bases are shared with TRBD2. In germline, CDR1 is MGHRA, CDR2 YSYEKL. The CDR3 runs to 18 residues. The junction had 9 bases not matched to a gene; V was cut back by 0 bases and J by 0 bases. CDR3 nucleotides: TGCGCCAGCAGCCAAGATCCCCTTCTTAGCGGGGGCTCCTACGAGCAGTACTTC. Translating it yields CASSQDPLLSGGSYEQYF.

The chain combines TRBV19 with TRBJ2-5, with D uncertain. The end of the DNA fits TRBJ2-7 better, so the J call may be wrong. Germline V lookup: CDR1 LNHDA, CDR2 SQIVND (reference sequence). The CDR3 is made up of 13 amino acids. The CDR3 DNA sequence: TGTGCCAGTAGTCGCGCCCCCTCCTACGAGCAGTACTTC. It yields the protein CASSRAPSYEQYF.

The J gene is TRBJ1-2, the V gene TRBV9, with a tentative D call TRBD1 (5 bases). The germline gives CDR1 SGDLS, CDR2 YYNGEE. The CDR3 loop spans 16 amino acids. V lost 2 bases to trimming and J lost 3 bases, with 17 bases between them. The CDR3 DNA reads as TGTGCCAGCAGCGTCCGGACAAACGGGAGATACTATGGCTACACCTTC. Its translation: CASSVRTNGRYYGYTF.

The chain uses TRBV27 and TRBJ1-6; D call uncertain. Germline loops: CDR1 MNHEY, CDR2 SMNVEV (reference sequence). The CDR3 extends over 14 amino acids. Trimming cost V 2 bases and J 7 bases, with 9 bases left between them. CDR3 in amino acids: CASSLRVGNSPLHF. The CDR3 nucleotides are TGTGCCAGCAGTTTAAGGGTTGGAAATTCACCCCTCCACTTT.

Points on this clone: The junction and the germline gene differ at one end; a read error may be behind it. The chain recombines TRBV27 with TRBJ2-6; D unclear. The CDR3 spans 18 residues. Germline CDR1 is MNHEY and CDR2 is SMNVEV (reference sequence). CDR3 sequence: CASSSLYPGSKSGQRPDF. The CDR3 DNA follows: TGTGCCAGCAGTTCATTGTATCCTGGCTCAAAGTCGGGCCAACGTCCTGACTTC.

The V and J genes are TRBV5-6 and TRBJ2-1, with 7 bases aligning to TRBD2. Losses at the gene ends were 3 bases for V and 6 bases for J; bases not matched to a gene: 3. Germline V gene data show CDR1 as SGHDT and CDR2 as YYEEEE. The CDR3 runs 13 residues. The DNA of the CDR3 is TGTGCCAGCAGCTGGACTAGATTCAATGAGCAGTTCTTC. As protein: CASSWTRFNEQFF.

The rearrangement links TRBV9 to TRBJ1-2, with D unresolved. Trimming stripped 5 bases from V and 1 base from J, with 21 bases between. CDR3 length: 17 amino acids. CDR1 is SGDLS, CDR2 YYNGEE, per germline. The CDR3 DNA sequence: TGTGCCAGCAGACGGCTTGGTGGAAAGGAAAATAACTATGGCTACACCTTC. Translated: CASRRLGGKENNYGYTF.